What follows are 27 T cell receptor delta chains derived from one specimen sequenced in a study of γδ T cells in repeated Plasmodium falciparum infection. TCRdb redid the clone calls on the multiplex PCR reads with CATT. In the table there are about 89,000 delta-chain clones, 1.4% of which are singletons. Flow sorting of PBMC yielded separate Vgamma9/Vdelta2+ and Vdelta2-negative gammadelta T cell populations for bulk repertoire analysis. Sequencing input: gamma-delta T cells from blood. Receptor source: a pool of human donors (malaria-infected and uninfected, not separated).

This clone was found many times. The chain couples TRDV1 to TRDJ1; the match to TRDD3 covers 9 bases. TCRdb is silent on the J gene; assignment here came from matching the DNA to germline. CDR3 length: 23 amino acids. Germline-derived CDR1 and CDR2 are TSWWSYY and QGS. The junction had 26 bases not matched to a gene; V was cut back by 3 bases and J by 0 bases. The CDR3 DNA reads as TGTGCTCTTGGGGATGCCTTTTCCTACATCGCTGGGGGATCCTTTTTTTACACCGATAAACTCATCTTT. Translated, it gives CALGDAFSYIAGGSFFYTDKLIF.

This clone was counted many times. This chain connects TRDV2 to TRDJ2; weak D call: TRDD3 (5 bases). The CDR3 has 15 amino acids. Trimming removed 0 bases at V and 2 bases at J, with 9 bases between. The germline gives CDR1 GEAIGNYY, CDR2 EKD. The CDR3 is CACDTGGGLTAQLFF. DNA of the CDR3: TGTGCCTGTGACACCGGCGGGGGGTTGACAGCACAACTCTTCTTT.

As to this clone: TCRdb shows a much larger clone's protein in place of this DNA's translation, and the two differ at residue 14, likely through a read error; the protein shown is translated from the DNA. The chain joins TRDV1 to TRDJ1; TRDD3 agrees at 11 bases. As TCRdb names no J gene, one was assigned here on the basis of a DNA match to germline. The CDR3 is made up of 21 amino acids. V lost 5 bases and J lost 0; bases outside the gene matches: 20. CDR1 TSWWSYY and CDR2 QGS come from the germline V gene. CDR3 sequence (DNA): TGTGCTCTTGGGCCCTTCAGGCCCTGGGGGATACCCGCACAGTACACCGATAAACTCATCTTT. Encoded protein: CALGPFRPWGIPAQYTDKLIF.

Only a few counts were recorded for this clone. Translating this DNA gives a protein that differs at residue 6 from the TCRdb one, which belongs to a much larger clone; a read error is likely, and the protein shown is this translation. This chain links TRDV3 with TRDJ1; 11 bases fit TRDD3. V trimming: 2 bases; J trimming: 7 bases; junction bases outside the gene matches: 12. Germline lookup yields CDR1 TVYSNPD and CDR2 GDNSRS (reference sequence). The CDR3 extends over 15 amino acids. This CDR3 is CAFGARWGILTKLIF. CDR3 nucleotides: TGTGCCTTTGGGGCACGCTGGGGGATACTGACTAAACTCATCTTT.

This clone has a handful of counts. A far larger clone is just one base off, so this is likely a read error. Different DNA sequences within this sample yield the same CDR3. This sequence joins TRDV1 and TRDJ1; 12 nucleotides match TRDD3. TCRdb leaves out the J gene; it was filled in here by matching the DNA to germline. Germline V gene lookup returns CDR1 TSWWSYY and CDR2 QGS. The CDR3 spans 25 residues. CDR3 sequence: CALGEIPPLSWVLGDTAYNTDKLIF. Here the CDR3 DNA reads TGTGCTCTCGGGGAAATTCCCCCCTTGAGTTGGGTACTGGGGGATACCGCCTACAACACCGATAAACTCATCTTT.

In the case of this clone: A far more abundant clone sits one base away, making this likely a read error. The same CDR3 arises from other DNA sequences in this sample as well. The rearrangement uses TRDV2 and TRDJ1, with D possibly being TRDD3 (6 bases). Matching the DNA to germline supplied the J gene, which TCRdb does not give. The CDR3 loop spans 19 amino acids. From germline, CDR1 is GEAIGNYY and CDR2 EKD. Trimming took 0 bases from V and 2 from J, leaving 24 bases between them. This chain's CDR3 is CACDTLFGGTSEGTDKLIF. CDR3 DNA sequence: TGTGCCTGTGACACCTTATTCGGGGGGACGTCGGAGGGGACCGATAAACTCATCTTT.

There are a few counts of this clone. For this DNA, TCRdb reports the protein of a much larger clone, which diverges at residue 5, most likely from a read error; the protein presented here is translated directly from the DNA. The CDR3 coding sequence is TGTGCTCTTGGGACCGGACCTACGCGCCTACCTTACACCGATAAACTCATCTTT. Its translation is CALGTGPTRLPYTDKLIF. This sequence joins TRDV1 and TRDJ1, with a tentative D call TRDD2 (5 bases). The J gene was not available in TCRdb and was assigned here by matching the DNA to germline segments. Trimming took off 5 bases at V and 0 bases at J, with 22 bases between the two ends. Germline CDR1 TSWWSYY, CDR2 QGS. This CDR3 region has 18 residues.

This clone has ten or more counts. TCRdb assigns this DNA the protein of a much larger clone, which departs from its translation at residue 7; this likely reflects a read error, and the protein shown comes from translating the DNA. This chain uses TRDV2 with TRDJ1, with 11 positions matching TRDD3. CDR1 is GEAIGNYY and CDR2 is EKD in the germline V gene. V lost 3 bases to trimming and J lost 0 bases; unmatched junction nucleotides: 14. The CDR3 extends over 19 amino acids. In nucleotides, the CDR3 is TGTGCCTGTGACCCTATGCCTCTGGGGGATACCCCGTACACCGATAAACTCATCTTT. Translated, it gives CACDPMPLGDTPYTDKLIF.

For this clone: TCRdb's listed protein matches a much larger clone and diverges from this DNA's translation at residue 5, likely through a read error; the protein shown comes from the DNA. The gene calls are TRDV1 and TRDJ1; a possible D gene is TRDD2 (5 bases). Since TCRdb gives no J gene, matching the DNA to germline was used here to assign it. The V end lost 4 bases, the J end lost 0 bases, and 33 bases lay between the germline ends. The CDR3 is made up of 22 amino acids. Germline values: CDR1 TSWWSYY, CDR2 QGS. The CDR3 sequence: CALGGLVPTMSLYQGYTDKLIF. CDR3 sequence (DNA): TGTGCTCTTGGGGGACTAGTACCTACGATGTCACTCTACCAGGGGTACACCGATAAACTCATCTTT.

Only a few counts were recorded for this clone. The protein recorded in TCRdb matches a much larger clone and deviates from this DNA's translation at residue 8, suggesting a read error; the protein here is obtained by translating the DNA. The rearrangement uses TRDV1 and TRDJ1; unclear D gene. The CDR3 consists of 14 residues. V lost 2 bases and J lost 1, with 8 bases in between. Germline V CDR1 and CDR2: TSWWSYY, QGS. The DNA of the CDR3 is TGTGCTCTTGGGGAAGGTCCGTGCACCGATAAACTCATCTTT. Encoded protein: CALGEGPCTDKLIF.

The sample holds many counts of this clone. The chain carries TRDV1 and TRDJ2, with 13 bases matching TRDD3. V lost 1 base, J lost 6 bases, and 26 bases stayed unmatched. This CDR3 comprises 24 residues. The germline gives CDR1 TSWWSYY, CDR2 QGS. The CDR3 reads CALGEQGRSPTYTGGYVISAQLFF. In nucleotides, the CDR3 is TGTGCTCTTGGGGAACAGGGTAGGTCTCCGACCTATACTGGGGGATACGTAATTTCAGCACAACTCTTCTTT.

In its sample, this clone was seen a few times. The protein given by TCRdb reflects a much larger clone and differs at residue 4 from this DNA's translation, likely from a read error; the protein shown is the DNA's translation. This chain uses TRDV2 with TRDJ1, with 9 bases that match TRDD3. Matching the DNA to germline supplied the J gene, which TCRdb does not give. The germline gives CDR1 GEAIGNYY, CDR2 EKD. The CDR3 covers 22 residues. This chain's CDR3 is CACNTPDKRPSSSGGYTDKLIF. DNA of the CDR3: TGTGCCTGTAACACCCCCGACAAAAGACCTTCCTCTTCTGGGGGATACACCGATAAACTCATCTTT.

A word on this clone: A far larger clone is only one base removed, so a read error is likely. The same CDR3 also results from other DNA sequences found in this sample. V gene TRDV3 combines with J gene TRDJ2, with D maybe TRDD2 (9 bases). No J gene was available from TCRdb, and it was assigned here by a germline match of the DNA. The CDR3 contains 19 residues. Germline V gene lookup returns CDR1 TVYSNPD and CDR2 GDNSRS (reference sequence). V lost 3 bases and J lost 2, with 28 bases in between. The CDR3 region is CAFLGLPTSWGILTAQLFF. CDR3 bases: TGTGCCTTCCTGGGCCTTCCTACGTCTTGGGGGATCTTGACAGCACAACTCTTCTTT.

This clone was counted a few times. A far larger clone is one base from this, pointing to a likely read error. Other nucleotide sequences in the sample specify the same CDR3. No J gene call was made, and the V gene is TRDV1; the table gives TRDD3 as D, unverified against the DNA. The germline CDR1 and CDR2 sequences are TSWWSYY and QGS. The CDR3 has 23 residues. The CDR3 region has the DNA TGTGCTCTTGGGGAACTCCTATCCACCACTCCGTACTGGGGGACAAAAATGACAGCACAGCTCTTCTTT. Translation gives CALGELLSTTPYWGTKMTAQLFF.

This clone was observed a handful of times. TCRdb assigns this DNA the protein of a much larger clone, which departs from its translation at residue 5; this likely reflects a read error, and the protein shown comes from translating the DNA. This chain uses TRDV1 with TRDJ1; 8 bases agree with TRDD3. Unmatched junction bases numbered 14, after V lost 9 bases and J lost 5 bases. CDR3 length: 15 amino acids. Germline CDR1 and CDR2: TSWWSYY and QGS. CDR3 bases: TGTGCTCTCGATGTGGGATACGCGTTGCGGGATAAACTCATCTTT. Translated: CALDVGYALRDKLIF.

This clone has just a few counts. This DNA's translation differs at residue 11 from TCRdb's protein, which comes from a much larger clone; a read error is likely, and the protein shown is translated from the DNA. This sequence joins TRDV1 and TRDJ2; 8 bases align to TRDD3. No J segment appears in TCRdb, so it was assigned here by matching the sequence to germline. CDR1 is TSWWSYY, CDR2 QGS, per germline. V gave up 6 bases and J gave up 6 bases; unmatched junction bases: 12. The CDR3 is 16 residues long. CDR3 coding DNA: TGTGCTCTTGGCTGGGGGACCCCTTGGACCGCAGCACAACTCTTCTTT. Translating gives CALGWGTPWTAAQLFF.

Comment on this clone: The mismatch at residue 13 between this DNA's translation and the TCRdb protein of a much larger clone likely reflects a read error; the protein shown is translated from the DNA. The chain links TRDV2 to TRDJ1, with TRDD3 identical over 8 bases. Germline matching of the DNA provided the J gene here, since TCRdb leaves it blank. The junction had 17 bases not matched to a gene; V was cut back by 4 bases and J by 5 bases. CDR1 is GEAIGNYY and CDR2 is EKD in the germline V gene. CDR3 length: 17 residues. The CDR3 sequence is CACEQLSGGRPMDKLIF. Written as DNA, the CDR3 is TGTGCCTGTGAACAATTGTCTGGGGGACGCCCTATGGATAAACTCATCTTT.

This clone has a handful of counts. A far larger clone differs by one base, so this is likely a read error. Within the sample, other DNA sequences also encode this same CDR3. The rearrangement links TRDV1 to TRDJ1, with 13 bases fitting TRDD3. After removal of 2 bases from V and 0 bases from J, the junction contained 21 bases not matched to a gene. The CDR3 consists of 23 residues. The V gene's germline CDR1 is TSWWSYY and CDR2 QGS. The CDR3, as DNA: TGTGCTCTTGGGGAATGTGGACACCCTAATGTACTGGGGGATACGCTTTACACCGATAAACTCATCTTT. Its protein product is CALGECGHPNVLGDTLYTDKLIF.

There are many counts of this clone. This DNA translates differently at residue 7 from the TCRdb protein, which is that of a much larger clone; a read error is likely, and the protein shown is the DNA's own translation. V gene TRDV1 combines with J gene TRDJ2; D not resolved. V lost 1 base to trimming and J lost 1 base, with 37 bases between them. Germline CDR1 reads TSWWSYY; CDR2 reads QGS. This CDR3 region has 25 residues. CDR3 sequence reads: CALGEPHPSPIPTSPAPHLTAQLFF. The CDR3 DNA sequence: TGTGCTCTTGGGGAACCCCACCCATCTCCAATTCCGACATCTCCGGCCCCCCATTTGACAGCACAACTCTTCTTT.

This clone has just a few counts. This sequence is one base from a far larger clone and is likely a read error. This sample includes further DNA sequences coding for the same CDR3. The chain joins TRDV1 to TRDJ2; 8 bases match TRDD3. TCRdb leaves out the J gene; it was filled in here by matching the DNA to germline. The CDR3 has 22 amino acids. Looked up from germline, CDR1 is TSWWSYY and CDR2 is QGS. CDR3 nucleotide sequence: TGTGCTCTTGGGGAACCATCCTACACTATACTGGGGGCCCCGATCTTGACAGCGCAACTCTTCTTT. It translates to CALGEPSYTILGAPILTAQLFF.

Note on this clone: The likely explanation is a read error, given a far larger clone one base away. The sample contains more than one DNA sequence encoding this CDR3. This chain connects TRDV2 to TRDJ1, with 8 bases lining up with TRDD2. Germline matching of the DNA provided the J gene here, since TCRdb leaves it blank. CDR1 and CDR2 (germline): GEAIGNYY, EKD. There are 21 residues in the CDR3. CDR3 residues: CACDKLPTTGVPRDKDDKLIF. The CDR3 DNA sequence: TGTGCCTGCGACAAGCTTCCTACGACGGGGGTCCCCCGCGATAAAGACGATAAACTCATCTTT.

This clone appeared a few times. The TCRdb protein comes from a much larger clone and disagrees with this DNA's translation at residue 8, likely due to a read error; the protein given here is derived from the DNA. The chain carries TRDV1 and TRDJ2, with a tentative D call TRDD1 (5 bases). Germline V gene data show CDR1 as TSWWSYY and CDR2 as QGS. Trimming took 1 base from V and 1 from J, leaving 25 bases between them. The CDR3 totals 21 residues. The CDR3 is CALGERFREIRGDYLTAQLFF. CDR3 sequence (DNA): TGTGCTCTTGGGGAACGTTTCAGGGAAATTCGGGGTGACTATTTGACAGCACAACTCTTCTTT.

This clone was recorded a few times. The protein TCRdb gives is from a much larger clone and does not agree with this DNA's translation at residue 12, likely a read error; the protein shown here comes from the DNA. The gene calls are TRDV2 and TRDJ1; TRDD3 matches 12 bases. TCRdb carries no J gene annotation; the J gene was assigned here by matching the DNA with germline. Germline V gene data show CDR1 as GEAIGNYY and CDR2 as EKD. The CDR3 runs to 17 residues. The CDR3 reads CACDPRPWGIREDRLIF. As DNA, the CDR3 is TGTGCCTGTGACCCCCGGCCCTGGGGGATACGCGAGGATAGACTCATCTTT.

This clone was seen only a few times. TCRdb pairs this DNA with a much larger clone's protein that differs at residue 15, likely a read error; the protein shown was translated from the DNA. The chain carries TRDV2 and TRDJ1; D is possibly TRDD3 (10 bases). TCRdb supplies no J gene; here it was assigned by aligning the nucleotide sequence to germline. Germline V gives CDR1 GEAIGNYY, CDR2 EKD. V was cut by 5 bases and J by 0 bases, with 36 bases left in between. The CDR3 totals 22 residues. Here the CDR3 reads CACGGTLPTTVLGDLYTDKLIF. The CDR3 coding sequence is TGTGCCTGTGGGGGGACCCTTCCTACGACTGTACTGGGGGATCTGTACACCGATAAACTCATCTTT.

Comment on this clone: The TCRdb record carries a much larger clone's protein, which differs from this DNA's translation at residue 12; a read error is the likely cause, and the protein listed here is the DNA translation. The chain couples TRDV2 to TRDJ1; 9 bases match TRDD3. The J gene, not given by TCRdb, was assigned here from a germline match of the nucleotide sequence. Germline values: CDR1 GEAIGNYY, CDR2 EKD. Trimming cost V 2 bases and J 10 bases; bases outside gene matches: 13. The CDR3 runs 15 residues. The CDR3 DNA sequence: TGTGCCTGTGACAGTCTGACTGGGGGAAACTCTAGACTCATCTTT. Protein: CACDSLTGGNSRLIF.

As concerns this clone: This probably arose from a read error, given a far larger clone one base away. In the same sample, other DNA sequences code for this CDR3. The chain has TRDV1 and TRDJ2; TRDD3 matches 10 bases. The J gene, missing from TCRdb, was assigned here through DNA to germline matching. CDR1 is TSWWSYY, CDR2 QGS, per germline. The CDR3 is made up of 22 amino acids. As DNA, the CDR3 is TGTGCTCTCGGGGAACTATGGGAGTCCCCTACCGGGGGATACGCTTTGACAGCACAACTCTTCTTT. Amino acids: CALGELWESPTGGYALTAQLFF.

About this clone: The protein recorded in TCRdb matches a much larger clone and deviates from this DNA's translation at residue 11, suggesting a read error; the protein here is obtained by translating the DNA. The rearrangement joins TRDV2 to TRDJ1; weak D call: TRDD3 (5 bases). The V gene's germline CDR1 is GEAIGNYY and CDR2 EKD. V was shortened by 0 bases and J by 0 bases, with 16 bases between the two germline ends. The CDR3 runs 17 residues. CDR3 sequence: CACDTVGSRGHTDKLIF. The CDR3 DNA follows: TGTGCCTGTGACACCGTGGGATCGAGGGGACACACCGATAAACTCATCTTT.